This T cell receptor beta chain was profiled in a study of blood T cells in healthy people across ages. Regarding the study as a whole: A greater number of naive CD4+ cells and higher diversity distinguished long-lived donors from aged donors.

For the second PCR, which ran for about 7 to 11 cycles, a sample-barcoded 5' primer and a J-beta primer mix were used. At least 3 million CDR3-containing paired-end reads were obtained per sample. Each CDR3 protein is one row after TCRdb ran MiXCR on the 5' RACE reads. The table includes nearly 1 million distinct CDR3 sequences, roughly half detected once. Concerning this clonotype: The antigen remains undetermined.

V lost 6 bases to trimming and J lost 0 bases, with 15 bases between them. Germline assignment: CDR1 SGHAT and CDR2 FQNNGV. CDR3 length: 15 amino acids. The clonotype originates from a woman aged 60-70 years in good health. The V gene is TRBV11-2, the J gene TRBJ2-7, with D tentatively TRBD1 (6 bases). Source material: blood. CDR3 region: CASSKGGSGSYEQYF. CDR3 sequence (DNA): TGTGCCAGCAGTAAAGGGGGAAGCGGCTCCTACGAGCAGTACTTC.